This T cell receptor (beta chain) stems from a study of T-cell memory formation after mild COVID-19. Study in general: TCR clusters were mostly confined to one donor each.

Study-wide findings and caveats: Prior to infection, memory already included some responding clones, suggesting cross-reactive memory joined. Confirmation was lacking for SARS-CoV-2 specificity of second-wave clones that peaked on day 37.

TCRdb recomputed calls from the 5' RACE reads with MiXCR, one row per CDR3 protein. The data show 450,000 to 700,000 distinct CDR3 sequences, with over 15% seen just once and around 12% held by the top ten. The length of the CDR3 is 17 residues. The V gene's germline CDR1 is GTSNPN and CDR2 SVGIG (reference sequence). Trimming cost V 5 bases and J 2 bases; bases outside gene matches: 14. As regards this clonotype: What it recognizes is unknown.

Sequenced input: PBMCs or a T cell subset sorted from them (not recorded which). The V and J genes are TRBV30 and TRBJ2-3; 9 nucleotides match TRBD2. This TCR derives from an adult woman who had mild COVID-19 (a few samples of this study predate the infection). Cell type and time point are not known. The CDR3 sequence is CAWSLGGLAGPTDTQYF. For the CDR3, the DNA is TGTGCCTGGTCCCTCGGTGGGCTAGCGGGGCCCACAGATACGCAGTATTTT.